The next 10 T cell receptor beta chains were all read from a single sample in a study of cytomegalovirus exposure and HLA in healthy donors. It was with 60 Vbeta and 13 Jbeta primers that the PCR ran. Method: immunoSEQ multiplex PCR; TCRdb's copy keeps in-frame clones and lacks some. The table records roughly 150,000 clones, roughly four fifths of them present only once. The sample was PBMCs. Receptors originate from a man aged 18 to 29 in good health and CMV-seronegative.

CDR3 residues: CASSSGVFYEQYF. The CDR3 nucleotides read TGTGCCAGCAGTTCGGGGGTTTTCTACGAGCAGTACTTC. The chain recombines TRBV27 with TRBJ2-5, with D perhaps matching TRBD2 (6 bases). The J call may not be correct, given that the DNA end is closer to TRBJ2-7. The CDR3 is made up of 13 amino acids. CDR1 MNHEY and CDR2 SMNVEV come from the germline V gene (reference sequence).

V usage is TRBV10-3 and J usage is TRBJ2-3, with 11 bases that match TRBD1. Per the germline V gene, CDR1 is ENHRY and CDR2 is SYGVKD. The CDR3 is 15 amino acids. V lost 3 bases, J lost 6 bases, and 5 bases stayed unmatched. In DNA form, the CDR3 reads TGTGCCATCAGTGACTCCGGGACAGGGGGGGATACGCAGTATTTT. This encodes CAISDSGTGGDTQYF.

The V call is TRBV9, the J call TRBJ2-1; D possibly corresponds to TRBD1 (5 bases). Between the trimmed V and J ends, which lost 2 bases and 0 bases, there was a span of 9 bases. Germline lookup yields CDR1 SGDLS and CDR2 YYNGEE. CDR3 length: 15 residues. The CDR3 DNA sequence: TGTGCCAGCAGCGTGGGGCAGGACTCCTACAATGAGCAGTTCTTC. Its translation is CASSVGQDSYNEQFF.

The chain is built from TRBV5-1 and TRBJ2-3; 7 nucleotides line up with TRBD1. V lost 7 bases and J lost 0; bases outside the gene matches: 8. The CDR3 sequence is 15 residues long. The germline CDR1 and CDR2 sequences are SGHRS and YFSETQ. Here the CDR3 reads CASGGQWASTDTQYF. In DNA form, the CDR3 reads TGCGCCAGCGGGGGACAGTGGGCTAGCACAGATACGCAGTATTTT.

This clone was recorded only once. V is TRBV7-9 and J is TRBJ2-5; D might be TRBD1 (6 bases). Trimming pared 2 bases from V and 1 base from J, leaving 11 bases between. CDR3 length: 15 amino acids. In germline, CDR1 is SEHNR, CDR2 FQNEAQ (reference sequence). Written as DNA, the CDR3 is TGTGCCAGCAGCTTAAGTTTAGGGGGCCAAGAGACCCAGTACTTC. Protein product: CASSLSLGGQETQYF.

This clone was counted only a few times. J is TRBJ1-1 and V is TRBV30; TRBD1 aligns across 7 bases. The CDR3 contains 13 residues. Losses at the gene ends were 5 bases for V and 1 base for J; bases not matched to a gene: 4. The germline V gene encodes CDR1 GTSNPN and CDR2 SVGIG (reference sequence). DNA of the CDR3: TGTGCCTGGGGGGGACAGAAGAACACTGAAGCTTTCTTT. This translates into CAWGGQKNTEAFF.

This clone was counted a single time. The chain recombines TRBV20-1 with TRBJ1-2; D perhaps matches TRBD1 (5 bases). The CDR3 is 11 residues long. V shed 3 bases and J shed 10 bases, with 12 bases lying between them. Germline V gives CDR1 DFQATT, CDR2 SNEGSKA (reference sequence). CDR3 sequence: CSASPWGDYTF. The CDR3 nucleotides are TGCAGTGCTAGTCCCTGGGGGGACTACACCTTC.

This clone was seen more than once but under ten times. The J gene is TRBJ1-1, the V gene TRBV28; perhaps TRBD1 as D (5 bases). Germline V gene data show CDR1 as MDHEN and CDR2 as SYDVKM. V lost 6 bases and J lost 0, with 11 bases in between. The CDR3 consists of 14 residues. CDR3 in amino acids: CASSPREVNTEAFF. The CDR3 nucleotides are TGTGCCAGCAGCCCCAGGGAGGTGAACACTGAAGCTTTCTTT.

The V call is TRBV7-6, the J call TRBJ2-7; 10 bases align to TRBD2. The CDR3 is 14 residues long. Germline CDR1 and CDR2: SGHVS and FNYEAQ. J lost 6 bases, V lost 5 bases, and 7 bases had no gene match. CDR3 sequence: CASSRSGRALEQYF. The CDR3 DNA reads TGTGCCAGCAGCCGAAGCGGGAGGGCCCTCGAGCAGTACTTC.

This sequence joins TRBV6-1 and TRBJ1-5; weak D call: TRBD1 (6 bases). The CDR3 runs 15 residues. V gave up 2 bases and J gave up 7 bases, with 15 bases separating them. The germline V gene encodes CDR1 MNHNS and CDR2 SASEGT. Here the CDR3 DNA reads TGTGCCAGCAGTGAACTCTACAGGGAAAGGCAGCCCCAGCATTTT. Residues: CASSELYRERQPQHF.